These 11 T cell receptor beta chains originate from one sample sequenced in a study of cytomegalovirus exposure and HLA in healthy donors. PCR was performed using 60 Vbeta and 13 Jbeta primers. The protocol was immunoSEQ multiplex PCR, while the TCRdb copy is restricted to in-frame clones and leaves out a portion. Among about 180,000 clones listed, roughly 79% were seen once. Material for sequencing was PBMCs. These receptors all come from a woman aged 45 to 65 in good health and CMV-seropositive.

Comment on this clone: At one end the junction does not follow the germline gene, possibly because of a read error. The rearrangement joins TRBV7-7 to TRBJ2-2; D is perhaps TRBD1 (5 bases). The CDR3 spans 15 residues. Germline CDR1 SSHAT, CDR2 FNYEAQ (reference sequence). In DNA form, the CDR3 reads TGTGCTAGCAGCCGAGACAGTCAAAACACCGGGGAGCTGTTTTTT. Its protein product is CASSRDSQNTGELFF.

This clone has just one count. The genes are TRBV28 and TRBJ1-5, with D hard to call. Germline CDR1 MDHEN, CDR2 SYDVKM. This CDR3 is built from 12 residues. V lost 6 bases to trimming and J lost 7 bases, with 10 bases between them. The CDR3 loop is CASSGGRQPQHF. CDR3 DNA sequence: TGTGCCAGCAGCGGCGGGAGGCAGCCCCAGCATTTT.

This chain links TRBV11-2 with TRBJ1-4, with D unclear. V lost 1 base, J lost 5 bases, and 8 bases lay in between. Per the germline V gene, CDR1 is SGHAT and CDR2 is FQNNGV. The CDR3 runs to 14 residues. CDR3 in DNA: TGTGCCAGCAGCTTAGGGACGGGGAATGAAAAACTGTTTTTT. Translation: CASSLGTGNEKLFF.

This clone was observed a few times. The V and J genes are TRBV4-3 and TRBJ1-4; D is possibly TRBD1 (6 bases). The V gene's germline CDR1 is LGHNA and CDR2 YSLEER. CDR3 size: 16 residues. The germline V and J ends were trimmed by 3 bases and 4 bases, with 15 bases remaining between them. The CDR3 sequence: CASSHLRTDLNEKLFF. The CDR3 coding sequence is TGCGCCAGCAGCCATCTTCGGACAGACCTTAATGAAAAACTGTTTTTT.

The chain uses TRBV30 and TRBJ1-4; unclear D gene. The CDR3 covers 14 residues. CDR1 and CDR2 from the germline V gene are GTSNPN and SVGIG (reference sequence). V lost 2 bases and J lost 1, with 8 bases in between. The CDR3 is CAWSSGITNEKLFF. Here the CDR3 DNA reads TGTGCCTGGAGTTCGGGAATAACTAATGAAAAACTGTTTTTT.

CDR3 loop: CASSLDGTATGTQYF. In DNA, the CDR3 is TGTGCCAGCAGCTTAGATGGGACTGCTACGGGGACCCAGTACTTC. This sequence joins TRBV11-3 and TRBJ2-5, with D maybe TRBD2 (6 bases). Deletions cut 0 bases from V and 7 bases from J, with 15 bases between. The CDR3 consists of 15 residues. CDR1 SGHNT and CDR2 YENEEA come from the germline V gene.

As for this clone: An end of the junction does not agree with germline; a read error may underlie this. The rearrangement joins TRBV4-3 to TRBJ2-4; the D gene is possibly TRBD1 (5 bases). The length of the CDR3 is 16 residues. Germline CDR1 LGHNA, CDR2 YSLEER. The CDR3 DNA sequence: TGCGCCAGCAGCCAAGGTCCAGGGAAGGACAAAAACAGTCAGTACTTC. Translation gives CASSQGPGKDKNSQYF.

This clone was seen once. The V and J genes are TRBV29-1 and TRBJ1-1, with D perhaps matching TRBD1 (6 bases). Trimming left V 0 bases short and J 10 bases short, with 6 bases between. Germline CDR1 reads SQVTM; CDR2 reads ANQGSEA. The CDR3 runs to 10 residues. The CDR3 bases are TGCAGCGTTGAAGAGGGGGCAGCTTTCTTT. Translation: CSVEEGAAFF.

The chain recombines TRBV11-2 with TRBJ2-7; D gene uncertain. Germline values: CDR1 SGHAT, CDR2 FQNNGV. The CDR3 consists of 14 residues. V lost 5 bases and J lost 2, with 13 bases in between. CDR3 nucleotides: TGTGCCAGCAGCCCCCTGGGTGAGGCCTACGAGCAGTACTTC. Protein: CASSPLGEAYEQYF.

The chain recombines TRBV7-8 with TRBJ1-1; the D gene is possibly TRBD1 (6 bases). There are 14 residues in the CDR3. Germline assignment: CDR1 SGHVS and CDR2 FQNEAQ. Trimming shortened V by 5 bases and J by 3 bases, and 13 bases separated the two germline ends. The CDR3 DNA follows: TGTGCCAGCAGCCTTTCTACAGGGCACACTGAAGCTTTCTTT. This sequence encodes CASSLSTGHTEAFF.

The chain employs TRBV6-6 and TRBJ2-7; tentatively, D is TRBD2 (5 bases). This CDR3 spans 13 amino acids. Germline CDR1 reads MNHNY; CDR2 reads SVGAGI (reference sequence). Trimming pared 2 bases from V and 0 bases from J, leaving 5 bases between. The CDR3 region has the DNA TGTGCCAGCAGTTACACTAGCTCCTACGAGCAGTACTTC. It specifies CASSYTSSYEQYF.